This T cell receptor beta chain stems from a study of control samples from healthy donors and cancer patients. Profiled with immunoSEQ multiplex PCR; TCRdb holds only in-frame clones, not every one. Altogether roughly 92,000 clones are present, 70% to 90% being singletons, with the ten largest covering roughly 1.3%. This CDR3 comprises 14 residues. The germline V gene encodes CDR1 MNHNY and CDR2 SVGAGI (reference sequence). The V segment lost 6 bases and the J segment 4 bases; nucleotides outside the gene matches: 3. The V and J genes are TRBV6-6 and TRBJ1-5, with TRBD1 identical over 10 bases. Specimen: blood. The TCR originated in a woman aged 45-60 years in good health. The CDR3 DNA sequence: TGTGCCAGCAGCGGACAGGGGGGGAATCAGCCCCAGCATTTT. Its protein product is CASSGQGGNQPQHF.